This T cell receptor (beta chain) originates from a study of cytomegalovirus exposure and HLA in healthy donors. Across the whole study: Drawn from HLA-typed donors, around 85 million unique TCRs were held in an early data release.

V gave up 4 bases and J gave up 4 bases, with 11 bases separating them. CDR3 size: 14 residues. Germline V gives CDR1 SEHNR, CDR2 FQNEAQ (reference sequence). With respect to this clone: The target antigen is unknown.

A multiplex PCR was run with 60 Vbeta primers and 13 Jbeta primers. Profiling relied on immunoSEQ multiplex PCR, and the TCRdb table lists in-frame clones only, not all of them. The data hold about 160,000 clones, with 77% observed a single time. Study-level results: On later analysis, the bulk of CMV-associated TCR beta chains appeared to be HLA-restricted.

The specimen was PBMCs. The gene calls are TRBV7-9 and TRBJ1-5, with D possibly being TRBD1 (5 bases). This clonotype was obtained from a woman aged 40 to 49 in good health and CMV-seropositive. CDR3 bases: TGTGCCAGCAGCTCTGTGGGGGGGAATCAGCCCCAGCATTTT. As protein: CASSSVGGNQPQHF.